This TCR beta chain was identified during a study of T cells after somatic rescue of genetic block. The table came from immunoSEQ multiplex PCR; TCRdb's copy has only in-frame clones and leaves some out. The data show 110,000 or so clones, with about 89% seen just once and 1.4% to 1.5% held by the top ten. The CDR3 consists of 11 residues. Germline assignment: CDR1 LGHNA and CDR2 YNFKEQ. V was cut by 1 base and J by 8 bases, with 4 bases left in between. The chain joins TRBV4-2 to TRBJ2-3; D is uncertain. This TCR came from a woman aged 18-29 years. Sequencing was performed on peripheral blood mononuclear cells (PBMCs). This CDR3 reads CASSQGGTQYF. The CDR3 nucleotides read TGTGCCAGCAGCCAAGGGGGTACGCAGTATTTT.